Listed here are 17 T cell receptor beta chains from one sample, sequenced in a study of cytomegalovirus exposure and HLA in healthy donors. Profiling relied on immunoSEQ multiplex PCR, and the TCRdb table lists in-frame clones only, not all of them. The sample includes 200,000 to 250,000 clones, around 87% seen only once; the top ten take approximately 2%. The sample was PBMCs. These TCRs come from a woman aged 18-29 years in good health and CMV-seropositive.

J is TRBJ2-5 and V is TRBV5-1; 7 nucleotides line up with TRBD2. Germline loops: CDR1 SGHRS, CDR2 YFSETQ. The CDR3 sequence is 15 residues long. V lost 4 bases to trimming and J lost 2 bases; unmatched junction nucleotides: 8. The CDR3 DNA is TGCGCCAGCAGCCGACTAGCCGGTGGGCAAGAGACCCAGTACTTC. It codes for CASSRLAGGQETQYF.

J is TRBJ2-1 and V is TRBV2, with D maybe TRBD1 (6 bases). Germline CDR1 SNHLY, CDR2 FYNNEI. The length of the CDR3 is 13 residues. The V gene lost 5 bases and the J gene lost 4 bases, with 9 bases spanning the gap. The CDR3 DNA reads TGTGCCAGCAGTCACAGGGTTTACAATGAGCAGTTCTTC. This sequence encodes CASSHRVYNEQFF.

The V call is TRBV27, the J call TRBJ1-2, with 7 bases that match TRBD1. The CDR3 covers 12 residues. The V and J ends lost 8 bases and 4 bases, in that order; junction bases with no gene match: 4. Per germline, CDR1 MNHEY and CDR2 SMNVEV (reference sequence). Written as DNA, the CDR3 is TGTGCCAGCGGGGACAGAGCCTATGGCTACACCTTC. Translation gives CASGDRAYGYTF.

This chain uses TRBV19 with TRBJ2-4; weak D call: TRBD1 (6 bases). Trimming cost V 5 bases and J 0 bases, with 20 bases left between them. The CDR3 loop spans 18 amino acids. Germline assignment: CDR1 LNHDA and CDR2 SQIVND (reference sequence). The CDR3 nucleotides read TGTGCCAGTAGTCTTCGGACGGGACAAGTACTAGCCAAAAACATTCAGTACTTC. Its protein is CASSLRTGQVLAKNIQYF.

This chain connects TRBV11-2 to TRBJ2-7; D is undetermined. The germline V gene has CDR1 SGHAT and CDR2 FQNNGV. The CDR3 runs to 15 residues. The ends were cut back, 1 base at V and 0 bases at J, with 10 bases in the middle. The CDR3 loop reads CASSLVAVSSYEQYF. Written as DNA, the CDR3 is TGTGCCAGCAGCTTAGTGGCGGTTAGCTCCTACGAGCAGTACTTC. The whole variable domain, filled in from reference TRBV11-2 and TRBJ2-7, reads EAGVAQSPRYKIIEKRQSVAFWCNPISGHATLYWYQQILGQGPKLLIQFQNNGVVDDSQLPKDRFSAERLKGVDSTLKIQPAKLEDSAVYLCASSLVAVSSYEQYFGPGTRLTVT.

The chain combines TRBV4-1 with TRBJ2-3, with TRBD2 matching 12 bases. The germline V gene encodes CDR1 MGHRA and CDR2 YSYEKL. J gave up 2 bases and V 2 bases, and 2 bases lay outside the gene matches. This CDR3 contains 16 residues. The CDR3 is CASSQLAGGITDTQYF. DNA for the CDR3: TGCGCCAGCAGCCAACTAGCGGGAGGGATCACAGATACGCAGTATTTT.

This chain joins TRBV18 and TRBJ1-5, with TRBD1 identical over 7 bases. This CDR3 has 14 amino acids. Germline V gives CDR1 KGHSH, CDR2 LQKENI. The trim removed 3 bases at V and 5 bases at J, leaving 4 bases unmatched. The CDR3 region has the DNA TGTGCCAGCTCACCGATCAGGGGGGATCAGCCCCAGCATTTT. Residues: CASSPIRGDQPQHF.

In its sample, this clone was seen once. This chain links TRBV27 with TRBJ2-1; D uncertain. This CDR3 is 13 amino acids long. The V end was cut by 5 bases, the J end by 8 bases, with 13 bases between. Looked up from germline, CDR1 is MNHEY and CDR2 is SMNVEV (reference sequence). For the CDR3, the DNA is TGTGCCAGCAGTCCCCTATCCCGCGATGAGCAGTTCTTC. Translating gives CASSPLSRDEQFF.

This chain connects TRBV14 to TRBJ1-2; TRBD1 matches at 7 bases. V lost 3 bases to trimming and J lost 2 bases; unmatched junction nucleotides: 6. The CDR3 sequence is 15 residues long. Looked up from germline, CDR1 is SGHDN and CDR2 is FVKESK. CDR3 nucleotide sequence: TGTGCCAGCAGCCAGATAGGGGGCCTAAACTATGGCTACACCTTC. Amino acids: CASSQIGGLNYGYTF.

The chain recombines TRBV7-9 with TRBJ1-5; a possible D gene is TRBD1 (6 bases). Germline V gene sequence: CDR1 SEHNR, CDR2 FQNEAQ (reference sequence). Trimming stripped 4 bases from V and 1 base from J, with 14 bases between. The CDR3 has 16 residues. The CDR3 here is CASSSLGGGSNQPQHF. CDR3 bases: TGTGCCAGCAGCTCCCTGGGGGGGGGCAGCAATCAGCCCCAGCATTTT.

This sequence joins TRBV5-6 and TRBJ1-2; 9 bases fit TRBD1. Germline CDR1 reads SGHDT; CDR2 reads YYEEEE. With V trimmed by 4 bases and J by 4 bases, 5 bases remained unmatched. The CDR3 has 14 residues. CDR3 sequence reads: CASSPGQGTYGYTF. The DNA for the CDR3 is TGTGCCAGCAGCCCTGGACAGGGGACCTATGGCTACACCTTC.

CDR3 residues: CASSSAQTGTITEAFF. The CDR3, as DNA: TGCGCCAGCAGTTCAGCTCAAACCGGGACAATTACTGAAGCTTTCTTT. The V gene is TRBV5-1, the J gene TRBJ1-1, with a tentative D call TRBD1 (6 bases). Germline CDR1 and CDR2: SGHRS and YFSETQ. The CDR3 sequence is 16 residues long. Between the trimmed V and J ends, which lost 5 bases and 5 bases, there was a span of 22 bases.

The chain couples TRBV28 to TRBJ1-2; D is unresolved. Germline CDR1 reads MDHEN; CDR2 reads SYDVKM. The CDR3 loop spans 13 amino acids. The V gene lost 4 bases and the J gene lost 4 bases, with 10 bases spanning the gap. The CDR3 bases are TGTGCCAGCAGTTCGGCTGAGGGCTATGGCTACACCTTC. Residues: CASSSAEGYGYTF.

The chain is built from TRBV27 and TRBJ1-2, with 7 bases matching TRBD1. Trimming cost V 7 bases and J 6 bases; bases outside gene matches: 14. Germline V gives CDR1 MNHEY, CDR2 SMNVEV (reference sequence). The CDR3 consists of 15 residues. Here the CDR3 DNA reads TGTGCCAGCACTCCTAAAATCGGGACAGTAAATGGCTACACCTTC. As protein: CASTPKIGTVNGYTF.

This clone was recorded once. V is TRBV15 and J is TRBJ2-1, with D possibly TRBD1 on 6 matching bases. Per the germline V gene, CDR1 is LNHNV and CDR2 is YYDKDF (reference sequence). V shed 2 bases and J shed 1 base, with 15 bases lying between them. There are 17 residues in the CDR3. As DNA, the CDR3 is TGTGCCACCAGCAGAATACCAGGGGAATCGTCCTACAATGAGCAGTTCTTC. As protein: CATSRIPGESSYNEQFF.

The chain has TRBV29-1 and TRBJ2-7; D may be TRBD2 (5 bases). CDR1 is SQVTM, CDR2 ANQGSEA, per germline. The CDR3 length is 13 residues. Trimming cost V 1 base and J 3 bases, with 10 bases left between them. Here the CDR3 reads CSVEGARDYEQYF. As DNA, the CDR3 is TGCAGCGTTGAAGGGGCCCGGGACTACGAGCAGTACTTC.

The rearrangement joins TRBV5-4 to TRBJ1-3; 10 positions agree with TRBD1. V shed 4 bases, J shed 6 bases, and the junction held 10 bases outside the gene matches. The CDR3 sequence is 16 residues long. Germline V gene lookup returns CDR1 SGHNT and CDR2 YYREEE (reference sequence). The CDR3 bases are TGTGCCAGCAGCCTAAACTCCGGGACAGGGGTAAACACCATATATTTT. Translation gives CASSLNSGTGVNTIYF.